This T cell receptor beta chain was sequenced during a study of blood T cell repertoires in COVID-19 (TCRdb year 2020). As for the study more broadly: The collaborator samples originated in the United States, Italy and Spain and spanned the acute and convalescent phases of COVID-19. Where HLA class I and class II types were available, the types were taken from metadata supplied by the sample provider, not from assay-based typing. The material from the prospective study consisted of cDNA or gDNA derived from T cells, B-cell-depleted T cells, or PBMCs. The repertoires were released in a freely available public database meant as a resource for research on the immune response to SARS-CoV-2. The dataset comprised deeply sampled blood TCRbeta repertoires from subjects exposed to, actively infected with, or recovered from COVID-19. Samples came from the ongoing ImmuneRACE study (first 160 participants) plus 1,254 subjects from 6 global collaborators. The sample metadata nearly always contained a de-identified subject ID, COVID-19 status, age in years and sex. Summary of the overall study and its limitations: The quantity of clinical and demographic metadata differed by source and by participant and was supplied without curation.

The immunoSEQ Assay, a bias-controlled multiplex PCR, was used to amplify TCRbeta CDR3 regions from genomic DNA. The published analysis was carried out like this. Nucleated cell counts per sample were estimated from amplification of reference gene primers within the assay. Sequence reads were collapsed and filtered to measure the absolute abundance of every unique TCRbeta CDR3 rearrangement. For each sample, productive Simpson clonality was calculated as the square root of Simpson's diversity index across productive rearrangements. This immuneACCESS table, as held by TCRdb, lists in-frame sequences with V and J called but not all clones. Of the missing ones, under half trace to an unresolved V gene in checked studies; the others have no known cause. That table is the source of V, J and clone size, and D and trimming were worked out from the DNA. This sample lists hundreds of thousands of clones; 80% to 90% were detected once. The ten largest clones capture 3.8% of the sample.

Remarks on this clone: Its antigen is still unknown. Base qualities are missing; no much larger clone stands one base away.

In the prospective study, participants were 18 to 89 years old, resided in 25 or so geographic areas of the United States, and were enrolled through a virtual design. To assign participants to cohorts, the prospective study relied on clinical history that participants themselves reported in a screening survey and a study questionnaire. Mobile phlebotomists in the prospective study collected whole blood, serum and a nasopharyngeal or oropharyngeal swab from every participant. Over a roughly two-month period, participants in the prospective study had the option of providing additional blood draws and questionnaires. Before DNA extraction, blood samples from the prospective study were shipped at room temperature or frozen. Sequences were obtained from PBMCs or T cells enriched from blood (not recorded which). The clonotype comes from a woman in her thirties or forties with acute COVID-19.

The DNA is as follows: TGTGCCAGCAGCTTAGAGACCTCCAGGACTTATGGAAACACCATATATTTT. It specifies CASSLETSRTYGNTIYF. The chain is made from TRBV11-2 and TRBJ1-3; the D gene lacks a confident call. V was cut back by 0 bases and J by 3 bases, leaving a gap of 15 bases between them. From the cysteine through the phenylalanine, the CDR3 covers 17 amino acids. The entry retains the CDR3 DNA only, 51 bases that are in frame from base 1. The germline V gene yields SGHAT for CDR1 and FQNNGV for CDR2.